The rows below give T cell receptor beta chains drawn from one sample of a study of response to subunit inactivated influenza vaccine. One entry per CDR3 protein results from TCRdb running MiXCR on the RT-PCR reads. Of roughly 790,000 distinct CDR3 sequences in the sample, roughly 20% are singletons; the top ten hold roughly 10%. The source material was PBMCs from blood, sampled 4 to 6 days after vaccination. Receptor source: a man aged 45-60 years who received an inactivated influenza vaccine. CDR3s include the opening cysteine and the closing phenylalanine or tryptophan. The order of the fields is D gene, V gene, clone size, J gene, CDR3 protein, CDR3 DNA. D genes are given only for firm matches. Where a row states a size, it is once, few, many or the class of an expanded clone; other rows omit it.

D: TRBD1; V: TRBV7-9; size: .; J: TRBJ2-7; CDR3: CASSPPGQGTSYEQYF; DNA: TGTGCCAGCAGCCCGCCGGGACAGGGAACCTCCTACGAGCAGTACTTC
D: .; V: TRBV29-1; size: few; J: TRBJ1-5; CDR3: CSVVSGDSNQPQHF; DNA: TGCAGCGTTGTGTCTGGAGATAGCAATCAGCCCCAGCATTTT
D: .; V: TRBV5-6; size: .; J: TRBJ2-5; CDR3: CASRESSEETQYF; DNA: TGTGCCAGCAGAGAGTCTAGCGAAGAGACCCAGTACTTC
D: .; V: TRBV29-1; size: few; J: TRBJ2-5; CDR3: CSVHQMGETQYF; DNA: TGCAGCGTTCATCAAATGGGAGAGACCCAGTACTTC
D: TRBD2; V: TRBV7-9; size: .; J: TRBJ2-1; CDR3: CASGDSGNYNEQFF; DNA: TGTGCCAGCGGGGATAGCGGGAACTACAATGAGCAGTTCTTC
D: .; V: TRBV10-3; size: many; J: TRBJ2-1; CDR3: CAISEFVRDPNNEQFF; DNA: TGTGCCATCAGTGAGTTTGTCCGGGACCCTAACAATGAGCAGTTCTTC
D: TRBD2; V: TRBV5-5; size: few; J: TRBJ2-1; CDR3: CASSSQSSGSWNNEQFF; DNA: TGTGCCAGCAGCTCACAATCTAGCGGGAGTTGGAACAATGAGCAGTTCTTC
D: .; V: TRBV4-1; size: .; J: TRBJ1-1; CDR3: CASTGGWNTEAFF; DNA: TGCGCCAGCACTGGGGGGTGGAACACTGAAGCTTTCTTT
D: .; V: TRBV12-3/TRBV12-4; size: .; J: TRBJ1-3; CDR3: CASSTVPPGNTIYF; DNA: TGTGCCAGCAGCACGGTTCCCCCTGGAAACACCATATATTTT
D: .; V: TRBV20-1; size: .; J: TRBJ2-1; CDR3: CSGRGTYNEQFF; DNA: TGCAGTGGACGGGGGACCTACAATGAGCAGTTCTTC
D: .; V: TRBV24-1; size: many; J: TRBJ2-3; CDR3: CATSDLNQKDTQYF; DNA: TGTGCCACCAGTGATTTGAACCAGAAAGATACGCAGTATTTT